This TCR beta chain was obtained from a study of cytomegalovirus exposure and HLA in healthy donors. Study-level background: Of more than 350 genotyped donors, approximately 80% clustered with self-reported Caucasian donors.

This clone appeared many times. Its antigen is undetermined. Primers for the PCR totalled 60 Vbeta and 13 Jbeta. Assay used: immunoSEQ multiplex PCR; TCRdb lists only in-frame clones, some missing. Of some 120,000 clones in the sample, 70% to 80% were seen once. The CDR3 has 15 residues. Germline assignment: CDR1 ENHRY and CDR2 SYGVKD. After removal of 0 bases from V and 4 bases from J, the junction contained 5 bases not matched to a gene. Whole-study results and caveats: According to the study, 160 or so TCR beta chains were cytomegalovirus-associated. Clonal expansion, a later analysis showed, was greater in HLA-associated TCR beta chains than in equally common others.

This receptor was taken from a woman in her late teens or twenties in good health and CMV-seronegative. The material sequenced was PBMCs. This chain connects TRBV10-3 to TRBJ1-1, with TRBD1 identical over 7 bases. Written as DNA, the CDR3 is TGTGCCATCAGTGAGTCAGGGGGCGACGGCACTGAAGCTTTCTTT. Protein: CAISESGGDGTEAFF.